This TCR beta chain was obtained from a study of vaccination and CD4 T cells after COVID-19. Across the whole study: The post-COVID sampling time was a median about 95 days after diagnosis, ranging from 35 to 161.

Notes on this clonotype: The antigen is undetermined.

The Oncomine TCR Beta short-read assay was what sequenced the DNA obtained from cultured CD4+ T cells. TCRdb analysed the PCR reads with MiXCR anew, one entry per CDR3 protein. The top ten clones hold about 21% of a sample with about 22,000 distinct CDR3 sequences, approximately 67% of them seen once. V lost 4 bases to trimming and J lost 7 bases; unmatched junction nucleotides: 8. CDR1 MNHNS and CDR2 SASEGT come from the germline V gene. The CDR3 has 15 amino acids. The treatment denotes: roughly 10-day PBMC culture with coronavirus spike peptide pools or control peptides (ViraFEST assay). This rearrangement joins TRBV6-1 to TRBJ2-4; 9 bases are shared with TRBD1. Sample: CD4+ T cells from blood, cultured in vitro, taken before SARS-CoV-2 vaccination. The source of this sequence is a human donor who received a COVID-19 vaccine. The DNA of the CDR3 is TGTGCCAGCAGTGCACAGGGGGCGCGATGGAACATTCAGTACTTC. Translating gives CASSAQGARWNIQYF.